The sequence of this T cell receptor beta chain was determined in a study of T cells after yellow fever vaccination. General study findings and limits: Sorted repertoires could include abundant contaminating clonotypes from bulk cells.

From germline, CDR1 is SGHDT and CDR2 YYEEEE. This CDR3 is built from 12 residues. Trimming shortened V by 5 bases and J by 7 bases, and 13 bases separated the two germline ends. TCRdb reprocessed the 5' RACE reads via MiXCR and lists one record per CDR3 protein. The table includes around 200,000 distinct CDR3 sequences, approximately 10% detected once. As concerns this clonotype: Its antigen is as yet unknown.

The receptor was isolated from a man younger than 35 who received the YFV17D yellow fever vaccine. This specimen consisted of CD8+ T cells sorted from PBMCs, obtained 15 days after the yellow fever booster vaccination. The chain carries TRBV5-6 and TRBJ2-7; D is unresolved. The CDR3 loop is CASRLGDAEQYF. The CDR3 region has the DNA TGTGCCAGCAGACTGGGTGATGCGGAGCAGTACTTC.